The sequence of this T cell receptor (beta chain) was determined in a study of blood T cells in healthy people across ages. Study observations and caveats: Estimates based on one million T cells were treated as lower bounds.

A word on this clonotype: No antigen is known for it.

Using a J-beta primer mix together with a sample-barcoded 5' primer, a second PCR was run for roughly 6 to 11 cycles. Every cDNA was tagged by a template-switch adaptor with 12 random nucleotides. At least 2.5 million CDR3-containing paired-end reads were obtained per sample. TCRdb re-called the 5' RACE reads through MiXCR, storing one row per CDR3 protein. This sample has roughly 700,000 distinct CDR3 sequences; roughly 30% occur once, and the top ten carry about 16%. Each sample used at least 6 million PBMCs. The CDR3 length is 14 residues. V lost 2 bases to trimming and J lost 2 bases, with 7 bases between them. CDR1 is LGHNA and CDR2 is YNFKEQ in the germline V gene.

Sequences were obtained from blood. The chain is built from TRBV4-2 and TRBJ1-3; D is perhaps TRBD1 (6 bases). This clonotype originated in an elderly woman in good health. CDR3 loop: CASSQTGTGNTIYF. CDR3 nucleotide sequence: TGTGCCAGCAGCCAAACAGGGACTGGAAACACCATATATTTT.